Presented here are 2 T cell receptor beta chains from one specimen sequenced in a study of glioma-infiltrating T cells after dendritic cell vaccination. Indicated time point: after dendritic cell vaccination, including at tumor progression/relapse. TCRdb keeps only in-frame clones here, not all; method: immunoSEQ multiplex PCR. The profile covers approximately 110,000 clones, with around 89% appearing a single time and over 2.5% taken by the ten largest. The sequenced sample was blood, obtained after dendritic cell vaccination. These receptors originate from a human donor with glioblastoma.

The rearrangement joins TRBV7-2 to TRBJ2-7, with 9 bases lining up with TRBD2. With V trimmed by 7 bases and J by 2 bases, 9 bases remained unmatched. The CDR3 length is 15 residues. Germline V lookup: CDR1 SGHTA, CDR2 FQGNSA. The DNA of the CDR3 is TGTGCCAGCACCCCCAGGACTAGCGCGACCTACGAGCAGTACTTC. It specifies CASTPRTSATYEQYF. Complete variable domain (other parts from reference TRBV7-2 and TRBJ2-7): GAGVSQSPSNKVTEKGKDVELRCDPISGHTALYWYRQSLGQGLEFLIYFQGNSAPDKSGLPSDRFSAERTGGSVSTLTIQRTQQEDSAVYLCASTPRTSATYEQYFGPGTRLTVT.

The chain couples TRBV11-3 to TRBJ1-5; D might be TRBD1 (5 bases). Trimming took 3 bases from V and 5 from J, leaving 8 bases between them. Germline CDR1 is SGHNT and CDR2 is YENEEA. The CDR3 totals 13 residues. The CDR3: CASSLGGDQPQHF. In nucleotides, the CDR3 is TGTGCCAGCAGCTTGGGAGGGGATCAGCCCCAGCATTTT.